The 29 T cell receptor beta chains below come from one sample, sequenced in a study of Ad26.COV2.S vaccination and SARS-CoV-2 variants. The treatment was: around 19 received Ad26.COV2.S at low or high dose, single or two shots; several received placebo; per-sample allocation not given. Following the first vaccine or placebo injection, samples were taken on day 63. Generated by immunoSEQ multiplex PCR, the TCRdb table keeps only in-frame clones and is missing some. The data contain fewer than 400,000 clones, roughly 86% of them singletons. The sample consisted of peripheral blood, taken in a trial of Ad26.COV2.S vaccine versus placebo. The source is a person aged 18 to 65 who received the Ad26.COV2.S COVID-19 vaccine or a placebo.

The rearrangement joins TRBV30 to TRBJ1-1; D is ambiguous. Looked up from germline, CDR1 is GTSNPN and CDR2 is SVGIG (reference sequence). This CDR3 spans 12 amino acids. V lost 4 bases to trimming and J lost 2 bases, with 8 bases between them. CDR3 sequence (DNA): TGTGCCTGGACGGCGGTCAACACTGAAGCTTTCTTT. Translation: CAWTAVNTEAFF. Together with reference TRBV30 and TRBJ1-1, the CDR3 gives the full variable domain: SQTIHQWPATLVQPVGSPLSLECTVEGTSNPNLYWYRQAAGRGLQLLFYSVGIGQISSEVPQNLSASRPQDRQFILSSKKLLLSDSGFYLCAWTAVNTEAFFGQGTRLTVV.

The rearrangement links TRBV14 to TRBJ2-6, with D perhaps being TRBD1 or TRBD2 (5 bases each). In germline, CDR1 is SGHDN, CDR2 FVKESK. There are 18 residues in the CDR3. Trimming shortened V by 2 bases and J by 4 bases, and 18 bases separated the two germline ends. The chain's CDR3 is CASSQPGPGRSGANVLTF. CDR3 coding DNA: TGTGCCAGCAGCCAACCGGGACCGGGGCGGTCCGGGGCCAACGTCCTGACTTTC.

To note about this clone: Other DNA sequences from this sample encode an identical CDR3 as well. This rearrangement joins TRBV18 to TRBJ2-7, with D possibly being TRBD1 (7 bases). V shed 3 bases and J shed 1 base, with 13 bases lying between them. The germline V gene has CDR1 KGHSH and CDR2 LQKENI. The CDR3 is 15 residues long. The DNA for the CDR3 is TGTGCCAGCTCACCCGGCCAGGGGGGTTCCTACGAGCAGTACTTC. Translation: CASSPGQGGSYEQYF.

V usage is TRBV4-1 and J usage is TRBJ1-4; possibly TRBD1 for D (5 bases). Trimming removed 4 bases from V and 4 bases from J, with 13 bases in between. The CDR3 loop spans 15 amino acids. CDR1 is MGHRA, CDR2 YSYEKL, per germline. Here the CDR3 reads CASSPRVGGNEKLFF. In nucleotides, the CDR3 is TGCGCCAGCAGCCCCAGGGTGGGGGGTAATGAAAAACTGTTTTTT.

The gene calls are TRBV29-1 and TRBJ2-3; the D gene could be TRBD1 or TRBD2 (5 bases each). The CDR3 has 15 residues. Germline V gene lookup returns CDR1 SQVTM and CDR2 ANQGSEA. V dropped 6 bases and J dropped 1 base, with 17 bases sitting between them. Here the CDR3 DNA reads TGCAGCGTCGAGGGGTTGGACCTTGGCACAGATACGCAGTATTTT. It encodes CSVEGLDLGTDTQYF.

V usage is TRBV7-2 and J usage is TRBJ2-1; the D gene could be TRBD1 or TRBD2 (6 bases each). Germline V gene sequence: CDR1 SGHTA, CDR2 FQGNSA. The CDR3 runs to 16 residues. The V and J ends lost 2 bases and 4 bases respectively, with 15 bases between them. The CDR3 DNA reads TGTGCCAGCAGCTTAATAGGGGGACTCGATTACAATGAGCAGTTCTTC. This codes for CASSLIGGLDYNEQFF.

For this clone: This specimen includes other DNA sequences encoding the same CDR3. This chain uses TRBV18 with TRBJ2-5, with D uncertain. This CDR3 spans 11 amino acids. CDR1 and CDR2 (germline): KGHSH, LQKENI. Trimming stripped 3 bases from V and 5 bases from J, with 4 bases between. This chain's CDR3 is CASSPGETQYF. The CDR3 DNA is TGTGCCAGCTCACCTGGGGAGACCCAGTACTTC.

This clone was counted only a few times. The chain is built from TRBV12-3 or TRBV12-4 and TRBJ1-1, with 9 bases fitting TRBD1. The trim removed 6 bases at V and 5 bases at J, leaving 4 bases unmatched. The CDR3 covers 13 residues. As DNA, the CDR3 is TGTGCCAGCAGAACAGGGGGCAAAACTGAAGCTTTCTTT. This sequence encodes CASRTGGKTEAFF.

The chain employs TRBV18 and TRBJ2-7, with D hard to call. In germline, CDR1 is KGHSH, CDR2 LQKENI. There are 12 residues in the CDR3. The V and J ends lost 3 bases and 2 bases respectively, with 5 bases between them. DNA for the CDR3: TGTGCCAGCTCACCTGCGCCCTACGAGCAGTACTTC. Translation gives CASSPAPYEQYF.

The CDR3 protein is CASSLDRGDGMVTNYGYTF. For the CDR3, the DNA is TGCGCCAGCAGCTTGGATCGGGGGGATGGGATGGTGACTAACTATGGCTACACCTTC. The V call is TRBV5-1, the J call TRBJ1-2; perhaps TRBD1 as D (5 bases). CDR3 length: 19 amino acids. V was cut by 0 bases and J by 0 bases, with 21 bases left in between. CDR1 and CDR2 (germline): SGHRS, YFSETQ.

V is TRBV27 and J is TRBJ2-7; 9 nucleotides line up with TRBD1. Looked up from germline, CDR1 is MNHEY and CDR2 is SMNVEV (reference sequence). The CDR3 spans 14 residues. Trimming took 5 bases from V and 10 from J; bases not matched to a gene: 12. Written as DNA, the CDR3 is TGTGCCAGCAGTCCGGCCGGACAGGGGAGTAATCAGTACTTC. Encoded protein: CASSPAGQGSNQYF.

V usage is TRBV29-1 and J usage is TRBJ2-1, with D perhaps matching TRBD1 (5 bases). Germline V lookup: CDR1 SQVTM, CDR2 ANQGSEA. The CDR3 is 16 amino acids. V was clipped by 2 bases and J by 3 bases, with 17 bases between them. CDR3 region: CSVEYPDSLYYNEQFF. In nucleotides, the CDR3 is TGCAGCGTTGAATACCCAGACAGCCTCTACTACAATGAGCAGTTCTTC.

This chain joins TRBV6-5 and TRBJ1-1; 10 bases map to TRBD1. Germline V CDR1 and CDR2: MNHEY, SVGAGI. V gave up 1 base and J gave up 1 base; unmatched junction bases: 3. The CDR3 contains 16 residues. The CDR3 region is CASSYYWTGGNTEAFF. The CDR3 DNA reads TGTGCCAGCAGTTACTACTGGACAGGGGGGAACACTGAAGCTTTCTTT.

V is TRBV19 and J is TRBJ2-3; D ambiguous. CDR1 and CDR2 from the germline V gene are LNHDA and SQIVND (reference sequence). The CDR3 has 14 amino acids. Trimming cost V 5 bases and J 0 bases, with 9 bases left between them. DNA for the CDR3: TGTGCCAGTAGTCCAACAGCTAGCACAGATACGCAGTATTTT. As protein: CASSPTASTDTQYF. Drawing the rest from reference TRBV19 and TRBJ2-3, the complete variable domain is DGGITQSPKYLFRKEGQNVTLSCEQNLNHDAMYWYRQDPGQGLRLIYYSQIVNDFQKGDIAEGYSVSREKKESFPLTVTSAQKNPTAFYLCASSPTASTDTQYFGPGTRLTVL.

The rearrangement uses TRBV4-3 and TRBJ1-6; D gene uncertain. The germline V gene encodes CDR1 LGHNA and CDR2 YSLEER. This CDR3 has 15 amino acids. Trimming took 0 bases from V and 10 from J, leaving 13 bases between them. The CDR3 spells CASSQDRARSSPLHF. The CDR3 coding sequence is TGCGCCAGCAGCCAAGATAGGGCCCGTTCATCACCCCTCCACTTT.

V is TRBV10-3 and J is TRBJ1-2; D not certain. Germline V gene data show CDR1 as ENHRY and CDR2 as SYGVKD. V was pared by 0 bases and J by 2 bases, with 4 bases between. This CDR3 has 13 amino acids. CDR3 amino acids: CAISESTNYGYTF. CDR3 nucleotides: TGTGCCATCAGTGAGTCTACGAACTATGGCTACACCTTC.

The V and J genes are TRBV20-1 and TRBJ2-5; D remains ambiguous. Trimming cost V 5 bases and J 2 bases, with 6 bases left between them. Germline CDR1 DFQATT, CDR2 SNEGSKA (reference sequence). This CDR3 comprises 11 residues. Written as DNA, the CDR3 is TGCAGTGCTTTGGGGCAAGAGACCCAGTACTTC. Residues: CSALGQETQYF.

The chain carries TRBV25-1 and TRBJ1-4; D unclear. Germline V gene lookup returns CDR1 MGHDK and CDR2 SYGVNS. Trimming removed 1 base from V and 7 bases from J, with 16 bases in between. This CDR3 has 16 residues. CDR3 loop: CASSELNLVGSEKLFF. CDR3 nucleotide sequence: TGTGCCAGCAGTGAATTAAACTTGGTGGGAAGTGAAAAACTGTTTTTT.

The genes are TRBV6-5 and TRBJ1-1; D is possibly TRBD1 (6 bases). The CDR3 sequence is 16 residues long. V was shortened by 1 base and J by 4 bases, with 16 bases between the two germline ends. Germline V lookup: CDR1 MNHEY, CDR2 SVGAGI. The CDR3, as DNA: TGTGCCAGCAGTTACTGGAAAGGAGGGGGGATCACTGAAGCTTTCTTT. Its translation: CASSYWKGGGITEAFF.

The chain joins TRBV30 to TRBJ2-1; TRBD1 is a possible D gene (6 bases). Per the germline V gene, CDR1 is GTSNPN and CDR2 is SVGIG (reference sequence). There are 13 residues in the CDR3. The V and J ends lost 0 bases and 8 bases respectively, with 11 bases between them. In DNA, the CDR3 is TGTGCCTGGAGTGTATCAGGGGTTCATGAGCAGTTCTTC. This sequence encodes CAWSVSGVHEQFF.

This clone was seen just once. The J gene is TRBJ1-2, the V gene TRBV12-3 or TRBV12-4; D not certain. The CDR3 covers 13 residues. V lost 4 bases and J lost 6, with 12 bases in between. This CDR3 reads CASSWRVADGYTF. CDR3 coding DNA: TGTGCCAGCAGTTGGAGGGTGGCGGATGGCTACACCTTC.

V and J are TRBV7-9 and TRBJ1-1; D remains ambiguous. Trimming cost V 0 bases and J 0 bases, with 5 bases left between them. The CDR3 runs to 14 residues. Germline lookup yields CDR1 SEHNR and CDR2 FQNEAQ (reference sequence). The CDR3 loop is CASSLARVNTEAFF. CDR3 bases: TGTGCCAGCAGCTTAGCGCGGGTGAACACTGAAGCTTTCTTT.

The rearrangement joins TRBV5-1 to TRBJ1-2; 9 bases are shared with TRBD1. CDR1 is SGHRS and CDR2 is YFSETQ in the germline V gene. The CDR3 extends over 16 amino acids. V gave up 3 bases and J gave up 6 bases; unmatched junction bases: 12. CDR3 residues: CASSSRPGTGSDGYTF. CDR3 DNA: TGCGCCAGCAGCTCTCGTCCCGGGACAGGGAGTGATGGCTACACCTTC.

This chain links TRBV29-1 with TRBJ1-4, with D unclear. This CDR3 has 12 residues. Per the germline V gene, CDR1 is SQVTM and CDR2 is ANQGSEA. The germline V and J ends were trimmed by 6 bases and 4 bases, with 9 bases remaining between them. CDR3 coding DNA: TGCAGCGTGCTTCGGGATAATGAAAAACTGTTTTTT. Amino acids: CSVLRDNEKLFF.

CDR3 sequence reads: CASSEESGTVNTGELFF. The CDR3 nucleotides read TGCGCCAGCAGTGAGGAGTCGGGGACAGTCAACACCGGGGAGCTGTTTTTT. The rearrangement links TRBV10-2 to TRBJ2-2; TRBD1 matches 7 bases. The germline CDR1 and CDR2 sequences are WSHSY and SAAADI. There are 17 residues in the CDR3. V trimming: 2 bases; J trimming: 2 bases; junction bases outside the gene matches: 8.

The V call is TRBV7-9, the J call TRBJ1-2, with 8 bases that match TRBD1. Germline CDR1 SEHNR, CDR2 FQNEAQ (reference sequence). CDR3 length: 14 amino acids. With V trimmed by 3 bases and J by 7 bases, 7 bases remained unmatched. The CDR3 coding sequence is TGTGCCAGCAGCTTCCAAGACAGGGGAAGTGGCTACACCTTC. This codes for CASSFQDRGSGYTF.

This rearrangement joins TRBV12-3 or TRBV12-4 to TRBJ1-2; D is unclear. This CDR3 has 13 residues. The V gene lost 7 bases and the J gene lost 5 bases, with 14 bases spanning the gap. The CDR3, as DNA: TGTGCCAGCACCTTCACAGCCACGTATGGCTACACCTTC. Amino acid sequence: CASTFTATYGYTF.

This clone showed up just once. The rearrangement links TRBV18 to TRBJ1-6; 9 bases fit TRBD1. The junction had 6 bases not matched to a gene; V was cut back by 1 base and J by 2 bases. This CDR3 region has 18 residues. In germline, CDR1 is KGHSH, CDR2 LQKENI. CDR3 coding DNA: TGTGCCAGCTCACCACAGTGGGGACAGGGAGCCTATAATTCACCCCTCCACTTT. Translated: CASSPQWGQGAYNSPLHF.

The chain combines TRBV7-9 with TRBJ2-5, with D maybe TRBD2 (5 bases). This CDR3 comprises 14 residues. Germline loops: CDR1 SEHNR, CDR2 FQNEAQ (reference sequence). Trimming removed 5 bases from V and 5 bases from J, with 15 bases in between. CDR3 protein: CASSVGGSVETQYF. DNA for the CDR3: TGTGCCAGCAGCGTTGGCGGTAGCGTGGAGACCCAGTACTTC.